Only one count was recorded for the clone carrying this T cell receptor beta chain. Assay used: immunoSEQ multiplex PCR; TCRdb lists only in-frame clones, some missing. The repertoire holds roughly 68,000 clones, around 92% seen once, with around 1.5% in the top ten. The CDR3 is made up of 13 amino acids. CDR1 and CDR2 (germline): KGHSH, LQKENI. J was trimmed by 10 bases and V by 6 bases; bases with no gene match: 8. This specimen comes from a study of T cell changes during pregnancy in multiple sclerosis. This sequence originates from a female donor in good health, enrolled as a control in a pregnancy study. The sequencing used peripheral blood, collected in the second trimester of pregnancy. This rearrangement joins TRBV18 to TRBJ2-1; the match to TRBD1 covers 8 bases. In DNA, the CDR3 is TGTGCCAGCTCCCTCAAACAGGGGGGCGAGCAGTTCTTC. Its protein product is CASSLKQGGEQFF.